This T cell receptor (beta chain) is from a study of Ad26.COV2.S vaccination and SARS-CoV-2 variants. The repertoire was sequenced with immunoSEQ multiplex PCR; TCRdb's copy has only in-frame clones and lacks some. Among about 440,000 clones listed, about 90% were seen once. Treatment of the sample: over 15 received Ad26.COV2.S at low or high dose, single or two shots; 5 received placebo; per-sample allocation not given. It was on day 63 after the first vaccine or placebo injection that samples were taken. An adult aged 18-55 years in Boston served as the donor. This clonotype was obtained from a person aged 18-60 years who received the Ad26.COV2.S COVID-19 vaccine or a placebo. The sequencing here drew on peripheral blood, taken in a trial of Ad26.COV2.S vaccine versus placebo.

This CDR3 reads CASSLSGAGTDTQYF. In DNA, the CDR3 is TGTGCCAGCAGCTTGTCGGGAGCCGGCACAGATACGCAGTATTTT. The J gene is TRBJ2-3, the V gene TRBV5-5, with a weak D call TRBD2 (6 bases). Trimming removed 1 base from V and 1 base from J, with 10 bases in between. The CDR3 has 15 amino acids. CDR1 and CDR2 (germline): SGHKS, YYEKEE (reference sequence).